These 30 T cell receptor beta chains were sequenced from one sample in a study of technical replicates of blood from several donors. The assay was immunoSEQ multiplex PCR, and TCRdb's table has in-frame clones only and misses some. The sample lists about 72,000 clones, 92% seen once, with around 0.42% in the top ten. Sequencing was done on a sample of T cells isolated from PBMCs. The receptors were gathered from a human donor in good health.

The V call is TRBV2, the J call TRBJ2-1, with 7 bases matching TRBD2. Germline CDR1 and CDR2: SNHLY and FYNNEI. The CDR3 sequence is 14 residues long. V lost 2 bases to trimming and J lost 7 bases; unmatched junction nucleotides: 5. The CDR3 nucleotides are TGTGCCAGCAGTGAACCGGGAGGTAAAAATGAGCAGTTCTTC. It specifies CASSEPGGKNEQFF.

V usage is TRBV30 and J usage is TRBJ2-7; 9 bases are a match to TRBD2. From germline, CDR1 is GTSNPN and CDR2 SVGIG (reference sequence). The V gene end was trimmed by 5 bases and the J gene end by 3 bases; junction bases not matched to a gene: 5. This CDR3 has 13 residues. CDR3 in amino acids: CAWVLAGDYEQYF. CDR3 coding DNA: TGTGCCTGGGTATTAGCGGGAGACTACGAGCAGTACTTC.

The rearrangement joins TRBV6-5 to TRBJ2-3, with TRBD2 matching 14 bases. CDR1 and CDR2 from the germline V gene are MNHEY and SVGAGI. With V trimmed by 5 bases and J by 6 bases, 4 bases remained unmatched. The CDR3 has 15 amino acids. CDR3: CASSTGLAGVDTQYF. The CDR3 DNA sequence: TGTGCCAGCAGTACGGGACTAGCGGGGGTGGATACGCAGTATTTT.

The CDR3 protein is CASSLGGGGIFETQYF. The CDR3 DNA sequence: TGTGCCAGCTCCCTTGGGGGGGGAGGTATATTTGAGACCCAGTACTTC. The chain joins TRBV7-2 to TRBJ2-5; 7 positions agree with TRBD2. Germline V gives CDR1 SGHTA, CDR2 FQGNSA. The CDR3 has 16 amino acids. With V trimmed by 8 bases and J by 5 bases, 17 bases remained unmatched.

V and J are TRBV4-1 and TRBJ2-7; D perhaps matches TRBD1 (5 bases). The V gene lost 3 bases and the J gene lost 4 bases, with 13 bases spanning the gap. This CDR3 region has 14 residues. Per germline, CDR1 MGHRA and CDR2 YSYEKL. The CDR3 nucleotides read TGCGCCAGCAGCCACAAAGTAGGGGATTACGAGCAGTACTTC. This sequence encodes CASSHKVGDYEQYF.

The chain joins TRBV7-9 to TRBJ2-1, with a weak D call TRBD2 (5 bases). Germline lookup yields CDR1 SEHNR and CDR2 FQNEAQ (reference sequence). V was clipped by 6 bases and J by 6 bases, with 21 bases between them. This CDR3 spans 16 amino acids. The CDR3 region is CASSQGRWERSNEQFF. CDR3 nucleotides: TGTGCCAGCAGTCAAGGCCGGTGGGAGAGGTCCAATGAGCAGTTCTTC.

V gene TRBV19 combines with J gene TRBJ2-7, with 10 bases identical to TRBD1. Trimming at V came to 4 bases and at J to 3 bases, leaving 0 bases not matched to a gene. This CDR3 comprises 13 residues. Germline values: CDR1 LNHDA, CDR2 SQIVND (reference sequence). CDR3 protein: CASSRTGGYEQYF. CDR3 sequence (DNA): TGTGCCAGTAGTAGGACAGGGGGCTACGAGCAGTACTTC.

The chain recombines TRBV7-3 with TRBJ2-1; D not certain. From germline, CDR1 is SGHTA and CDR2 FQGTGA. The CDR3 extends over 14 amino acids. The V gene lost 2 bases and the J gene lost 5 bases, with 10 bases spanning the gap. This chain's CDR3 is CASSLSGRDNEQFF. The DNA of the CDR3 is TGTGCCAGCAGCTTATCCGGTCGCGACAATGAGCAGTTCTTC.

The CDR3 nucleotides read TGTGCCAGCAGTACACACACAGGGGTAGGCTACTTCTATGGCTACACCTTC. Residues: CASSTHTGVGYFYGYTF. The J gene is TRBJ1-2, the V gene TRBV27, with 7 bases matching TRBD1. V trimming: 5 bases; J trimming: 4 bases; junction bases outside the gene matches: 16. Germline V gene lookup returns CDR1 MNHEY and CDR2 SMNVEV (reference sequence). The CDR3 has 17 amino acids.

The V call is TRBV27, the J call TRBJ1-4, with TRBD1 matching over 7 bases. CDR3 size: 14 residues. V lost 5 bases, J lost 7 bases, and 7 bases stayed unmatched. In germline, CDR1 is MNHEY, CDR2 SMNVEV (reference sequence). CDR3 in amino acids: CASSIRQGGEKLFF. The DNA for the CDR3 is TGTGCCAGCAGTATTAGACAGGGAGGTGAAAAACTGTTTTTT. The full variable domain, rest sourced from reference TRBV27 and TRBJ1-4, is EAQVTQNPRYLITVTGKKLTVTCSQNMNHEYMSWYRQDPGLGLRQIYYSMNVEVTDKGDVPEGYKVSRKEKRNFPLILESPSPNQTSLYFCASSIRQGGEKLFFGSGTQLSVL.

The V call is TRBV6-5, the J call TRBJ2-7; 12 positions agree with TRBD2. The CDR3 runs 15 residues. Germline CDR1 is MNHEY and CDR2 is SVGAGI. V lost 5 bases to trimming and J lost 7 bases; unmatched junction nucleotides: 9. The CDR3 here is CASSTLAGGPVEQYF. CDR3 sequence (DNA): TGTGCCAGCAGTACTCTAGCGGGAGGGCCCGTAGAGCAGTACTTC.

V is TRBV4-3 and J is TRBJ2-7; a possible D gene is TRBD2 (6 bases). The CDR3 totals 16 residues. Germline-derived CDR1 and CDR2 are LGHNA and YSLEER. V lost 0 bases, J lost 1 base, and 13 bases lay in between. The CDR3 sequence: CASSQEGGKGSYEQYF. The CDR3 DNA follows: TGCGCCAGCAGCCAAGAGGGCGGGAAAGGATCCTACGAGCAGTACTTC.

The chain carries TRBV29-1 and TRBJ1-2; 8 bases line up with TRBD1. Germline lookup yields CDR1 SQVTM and CDR2 ANQGSEA. The junction had 10 bases not matched to a gene; V was cut back by 3 bases and J by 10 bases. The CDR3 is made up of 13 amino acids. CDR3 protein: CSVEVPDRGHYTF. CDR3 sequence (DNA): TGCAGCGTTGAGGTTCCCGACAGGGGCCACTACACCTTC.

V gene TRBV10-1 combines with J gene TRBJ2-1, with 8 bases that match TRBD2. Germline V gene data show CDR1 as WNHNN and CDR2 as SYGVQD (reference sequence). The CDR3 runs to 14 residues. J gave up 7 bases and V 2 bases, and 4 bases lay outside the gene matches. CDR3 bases: TGCGCCAGCAGTGAGCGGCGGGAGGTAAATGAGCAGTTCTTC. Translated: CASSERREVNEQFF.

The V and J genes are TRBV7-8 and TRBJ1-1; D is ambiguous. The length of the CDR3 is 13 residues. Germline loops: CDR1 SGHVS, CDR2 FQNEAQ. The germline V and J ends were trimmed by 7 bases and 8 bases, with 17 bases remaining between them. The CDR3 nucleotides are TGTGCCAGCACCGAAAATGGGCAGAGAGAAGCTTTCTTT. It encodes CASTENGQREAFF. Filled out from reference TRBV7-8 and TRBJ1-1, the complete variable domain reads GAGVSQSPRYKVAKRGQDVALRCDPISGHVSLFWYQQALGQGPEFLTYFQNEAQLDKSGLPSDRFFAERPEGSVSTLKIQRTQQEDSAVYLCASTENGQREAFFGQGTRLTVV.

The V call is TRBV2, the J call TRBJ1-5; D uncertain. The CDR3 runs 13 residues. In germline, CDR1 is SNHLY, CDR2 FYNNEI. Trimming shortened V by 6 bases and J by 2 bases, and 8 bases separated the two germline ends. This CDR3 reads CASREFGNQPQHF. The CDR3 DNA reads TGTGCCAGCAGGGAATTCGGCAATCAGCCCCAGCATTTT.

The chain employs TRBV29-1 and TRBJ1-2, with 8 bases aligning to TRBD1. The CDR3 spans 15 residues. V lost 6 bases, J lost 3 bases, and 12 bases stayed unmatched. Germline V CDR1 and CDR2: SQVTM, ANQGSEA. CDR3: CSVARRQGRDYGYTF. For the CDR3, the DNA is TGCAGCGTGGCCCGCCGACAGGGGAGGGACTATGGCTACACCTTC.

The rearrangement links TRBV7-9 to TRBJ2-7, with D tentatively TRBD1 (5 bases). V was clipped by 5 bases and J by 2 bases, with 10 bases between them. Germline loops: CDR1 SEHNR, CDR2 FQNEAQ (reference sequence). CDR3 length: 13 residues. The CDR3 loop is CASSLRATYEQYF. The CDR3 DNA sequence: TGTGCCAGCAGCCTCAGGGCTACCTACGAGCAGTACTTC.

V and J are TRBV19 and TRBJ2-6; maybe TRBD2 (5 bases). The ends were cut back, 7 bases at V and 0 bases at J, with 10 bases in the middle. The CDR3 consists of 15 residues. Germline V lookup: CDR1 LNHDA, CDR2 SQIVND (reference sequence). DNA of the CDR3: TGTGCCAGTAAGGGTGGGAGCTCTGGGGCCAACGTCCTGACTTTC. This gives the protein CASKGGSSGANVLTF.

The chain couples TRBV19 to TRBJ1-5; D remains unclear. V was pared by 5 bases and J by 4 bases, with 15 bases between. The CDR3 spans 15 residues. The V gene's germline CDR1 is LNHDA and CDR2 SQIVND (reference sequence). In DNA form, the CDR3 reads TGTGCCAGTAGTTTCAGGAGGTTCGTTAATCAGCCCCAGCATTTT. The encoded protein is CASSFRRFVNQPQHF.

The chain is built from TRBV5-1 and TRBJ1-2; D is unclear. CDR3 length: 15 amino acids. Germline V gene lookup returns CDR1 SGHRS and CDR2 YFSETQ. With 0 bases removed from V and 0 bases from J, the gap between germline ends came to 9 bases. This CDR3 is CASSLEAGSNYGYTF. In DNA, the CDR3 is TGCGCCAGCAGCTTGGAGGCAGGTTCTAACTATGGCTACACCTTC.

The chain joins TRBV29-1 to TRBJ2-6, with D tentatively TRBD2 (5 bases). Per germline, CDR1 SQVTM and CDR2 ANQGSEA. The CDR3 has 14 residues. V lost 5 bases and J lost 0, with 8 bases in between. CDR3 bases: TGCAGCGTTCGGGGAAGCTCTGGGGCCAACGTCCTGACTTTC. Its protein product is CSVRGSSGANVLTF.

The V and J genes are TRBV23-1 and TRBJ2-2; 9 bases are a match to TRBD1. TRBV23-1 is annotated as an ORF whose role is uncertain. This CDR3 contains 19 residues. Trimming at V came to 4 bases and at J to 3 bases, leaving 15 bases not matched to a gene. The CDR3 reads CASSLGLRRDREHTGELFF. The DNA of the CDR3 is TGCGCCAGCAGTCTAGGATTAAGACGGGACAGGGAGCACACCGGGGAGCTGTTTTTT.

The chain links TRBV5-4 to TRBJ2-1; TRBD2 aligns across 8 bases. The CDR3 runs 15 residues. J gave up 8 bases and V 3 bases, and 10 bases lay outside the gene matches. From germline, CDR1 is SGHNT and CDR2 YYREEE (reference sequence). Here the CDR3 DNA reads TGTGCCAGCAGCTCCCTCAGCGGGAGTAGCCATGAGCAGTTCTTC. Its translation: CASSSLSGSSHEQFF.

The genes are TRBV30 and TRBJ1-5; D gene unclear. V dropped 0 bases and J dropped 4 bases, with 13 bases sitting between them. Per the germline V gene, CDR1 is GTSNPN and CDR2 is SVGIG (reference sequence). CDR3 length: 15 residues. The CDR3 is CAWSVLDGGNQPQHF. In DNA, the CDR3 is TGTGCCTGGAGTGTACTCGACGGAGGAAATCAGCCCCAGCATTTT.

The genes are TRBV4-2 and TRBJ2-3, with 13 bases matching TRBD2. Per the germline V gene, CDR1 is LGHNA and CDR2 is YNFKEQ. Losses at the gene ends were 1 base for V and 4 bases for J; bases not matched to a gene: 5. The CDR3 runs 17 residues. CDR3 in DNA: TGTGCCAGCAGCCAAGGGACTAGCGGGAGTTGGGCAGATACGCAGTATTTT. This encodes CASSQGTSGSWADTQYF.

The chain recombines TRBV9 with TRBJ1-1, with TRBD1 identical over 7 bases. The CDR3 has 15 residues. After removal of 4 bases from V and 5 bases from J, the junction contained 11 bases not matched to a gene. Per the germline V gene, CDR1 is SGDLS and CDR2 is YYNGEE. This CDR3 is CASSPEQGRRTEAFF. CDR3 coding DNA: TGTGCCAGCAGCCCAGAACAGGGGAGGAGGACTGAAGCTTTCTTT.

V gene TRBV18 combines with J gene TRBJ2-4, with TRBD1 identical over 8 bases. CDR3 size: 14 residues. Looked up from germline, CDR1 is KGHSH and CDR2 is LQKENI. The V gene end was trimmed by 3 bases and the J gene end by 8 bases; junction bases not matched to a gene: 6. The chain's CDR3 is CASSPTTGVDIQYF. The CDR3 coding sequence is TGTGCCAGCTCACCGACGACAGGGGTAGACATTCAGTACTTC.

V and J are TRBV19 and TRBJ1-5; D gene ambiguous. CDR3 size: 12 residues. Per germline, CDR1 LNHDA and CDR2 SQIVND (reference sequence). Between the trimmed V and J ends, which lost 6 bases and 6 bases, there was a span of 9 bases. The CDR3 sequence is CASRYGGQPQHF. CDR3 sequence (DNA): TGTGCCAGTAGATACGGTGGTCAGCCCCAGCATTTT.

The chain links TRBV7-6 to TRBJ2-7; D perhaps matches TRBD2 (5 bases). Trimming cost V 6 bases and J 4 bases, with 10 bases left between them. CDR3 length: 12 amino acids. CDR1 and CDR2 (germline): SGHVS, FNYEAQ. The CDR3 loop is CASSQSGYEQYF. CDR3 coding DNA: TGTGCCAGCAGTCAAAGCGGATACGAGCAGTACTTC.